The 28 T cell receptor beta chains given below trace back to one sample, sequenced in a study of blood T cell repertoires in COVID-19. Clones were read by immunoSEQ multiplex PCR, and TCRdb kept only the in-frame ones, dropping some. The sample consists of around 250,000 clones, 84% of them appearing once. The sample comprised peripheral blood. These TCRs come from a woman in her forties who had recovered from COVID-19.

The chain employs TRBV10-3 and TRBJ1-5; 8 nucleotides align to TRBD1. The CDR3 is made up of 15 amino acids. Germline assignment: CDR1 ENHRY and CDR2 SYGVKD. Trimming at V came to 6 bases and at J to 3 bases, leaving 7 bases not matched to a gene. CDR3 region: CAIRPGQGFNQPQHF. DNA for the CDR3: TGTGCCATCAGACCCGGACAGGGCTTCAATCAGCCCCAGCATTTT.

The chain links TRBV5-1 to TRBJ1-6, with 7 bases identical to TRBD1. Germline values: CDR1 SGHRS, CDR2 YFSETQ. This CDR3 contains 19 residues. J gave up 4 bases and V 1 base, and 14 bases lay outside the gene matches. The CDR3 coding sequence is TGCGCCAGCAGCTTGAAGGCTAGCCGGGACAGTAAATATAATTCACCCCTCCACTTT. Its protein product is CASSLKASRDSKYNSPLHF. The full variable domain, rest sourced from reference TRBV5-1 and TRBJ1-6, is KAGVTQTPRYLIKTRGQQVTLSCSPISGHRSVSWYQQTPGQGLQFLFEYFSETQRNKGNFPGRFSGRQFSNSRSEMNVSTLELGDSALYLCASSLKASRDSKYNSPLHFGNGTRLTVT.

This chain connects TRBV9 to TRBJ1-2, with D possibly TRBD1 on 5 matching bases. This CDR3 spans 14 amino acids. Germline CDR1 is SGDLS and CDR2 is YYNGEE. V was pared by 4 bases and J by 8 bases, with 18 bases between. CDR3 bases: TGTGCCAGCAGCCCCCTAAGGTATGGGGCCGGCTACACCTTC. Its protein is CASSPLRYGAGYTF.

The J gene is TRBJ2-2, the V gene TRBV10-3; D remains ambiguous. This CDR3 comprises 16 residues. Germline-derived CDR1 and CDR2 are ENHRY and SYGVKD. V was clipped by 4 bases and J by 0 bases, with 12 bases between them. This CDR3 reads CAISVRVLSNTGELFF. The CDR3 DNA reads TGTGCCATCAGTGTCCGGGTCCTATCGAACACCGGGGAGCTGTTTTTT.

The chain recombines TRBV27 with TRBJ1-4; D is undetermined. Trimming stripped 5 bases from V and 8 bases from J, with 9 bases between. There are 12 residues in the CDR3. In germline, CDR1 is MNHEY, CDR2 SMNVEV (reference sequence). The CDR3 coding sequence is TGTGCCAGCAGTCCCCCGGGAGAAAAACTGTTTTTT. It is translated as CASSPPGEKLFF.

This chain joins TRBV5-4 and TRBJ1-2; TRBD1 might be the D (6 bases). The CDR3 totals 13 residues. Per germline, CDR1 SGHNT and CDR2 YYREEE (reference sequence). Trimming stripped 0 bases from V and 6 bases from J, with 9 bases between. The CDR3 loop is CASSLAGQDGYTF. CDR3 sequence (DNA): TGTGCCAGCAGCTTGGCGGGACAAGATGGCTACACCTTC.

The gene calls are TRBV6-5 and TRBJ1-2; 8 bases match TRBD1. Trimming took 6 bases from V and 4 from J; bases not matched to a gene: 10. The CDR3 totals 15 residues. Germline CDR1 is MNHEY and CDR2 is SVGAGI. CDR3 DNA: TGTGCCAGCAGACCTTCGGGACAGGCGACCTATGGCTACACCTTC. It translates to CASRPSGQATYGYTF.

The CDR3 bases are TGTGCCACTTTTAGGGGCTGGGACTATGGCTACACCTTC. As protein: CATFRGWDYGYTF. The chain employs TRBV6-5 and TRBJ1-2, with D tentatively TRBD1 (5 bases). V lost 10 bases, J lost 3 bases, and 15 bases lay in between. The CDR3 spans 13 residues. Per the germline V gene, CDR1 is MNHEY and CDR2 is SVGAGI.

This chain connects TRBV18 to TRBJ2-1, with a tentative D call TRBD1 (6 bases). The ends were cut back, 0 bases at V and 7 bases at J, with 16 bases in the middle. Germline V gene sequence: CDR1 KGHSH, CDR2 LQKENI. The CDR3 runs 16 residues. The CDR3 DNA is TGTGCCAGCTCACCACCCAACAGGGCTGGACGGAATGAGCAGTTCTTC. Protein product: CASSPPNRAGRNEQFF.

The V call is TRBV27, the J call TRBJ2-7; 10 nucleotides match TRBD1. The V segment lost 2 bases and the J segment 4 bases; nucleotides outside the gene matches: 5. CDR3 length equals 15 residues. Germline loops: CDR1 MNHEY, CDR2 SMNVEV (reference sequence). The CDR3 protein is CASSLAGTGDYEQYF. In DNA, the CDR3 is TGTGCCAGCAGTTTAGCCGGGACAGGGGATTACGAGCAGTACTTC.

This chain joins TRBV28 and TRBJ2-7; D possibly corresponds to TRBD1 (5 bases). CDR3 length: 14 residues. The ends were cut back, 6 bases at V and 3 bases at J, with 15 bases in the middle. CDR1 MDHEN and CDR2 SYDVKM come from the germline V gene. CDR3 residues: CASRTAIGGYEQYF. In DNA form, the CDR3 reads TGTGCCAGCAGGACAGCAATCGGTGGCTACGAGCAGTACTTC.

This sequence joins TRBV3-1 (or the pseudogene TRBV3-2) and TRBJ1-1, with a possible D match to TRBD1 (6 bases). V lost 3 bases to trimming and J lost 4 bases, with 9 bases between them. The CDR3 is 13 residues long. Germline CDR1 reads LGHDT; CDR2 reads YNNKEL (reference sequence). CDR3 bases: TGTGCCAGCAGCCAGGGGGCGCGCACTGAAGCTTTCTTT. The encoded protein is CASSQGARTEAFF.

The chain couples TRBV11-2 to TRBJ2-7; 9 bases line up with TRBD2. Unmatched junction bases numbered 4, after V lost 5 bases and J lost 2 bases. The germline V gene encodes CDR1 SGHAT and CDR2 FQNNGV. The CDR3 loop spans 14 amino acids. The CDR3 loop reads CASSVTSGPYEQYF. The CDR3 DNA reads as TGTGCCAGCAGCGTGACTAGCGGTCCCTACGAGCAGTACTTC.

CDR3 sequence: CASSGEFSRELFF. The CDR3 DNA is TGTGCCAGCAGTGGGGAGTTCTCCCGGGAGCTGTTTTTT. The rearrangement uses TRBV25-1 and TRBJ2-2, with D perhaps matching TRBD2 (5 bases). The length of the CDR3 is 13 residues. Germline lookup yields CDR1 MGHDK and CDR2 SYGVNS. V lost 4 bases and J 9 bases, leaving 12 bases between the germline ends.

This chain uses TRBV4-1 with TRBJ2-6; TRBD2 is a possible D gene (6 bases). The CDR3 covers 16 residues. The V and J ends lost 9 bases and 0 bases respectively, with 15 bases between them. CDR1 and CDR2 (germline): MGHRA, YSYEKL. For the CDR3, the DNA is TGCGCCAGTACCGAGGGAGGCGGCTCTGGGGCCAACGTCCTGACTTTC. Protein sequence: CASTEGGGSGANVLTF.

There are a few counts of this clone. This chain connects TRBV5-5 to TRBJ2-7, with 9 positions matching TRBD1. CDR1 is SGHKS and CDR2 is YYEKEE in the germline V gene (reference sequence). The CDR3 has 15 amino acids. Losses at the gene ends were 4 bases for V and 5 bases for J; bases not matched to a gene: 10. The CDR3 bases are TGTGCCAGCAGCCGGACGGGACAGGGAGCACACGAGCAGTACTTC. Amino acids: CASSRTGQGAHEQYF. The full variable domain, completed using reference TRBV5-5 and TRBJ2-7, is DAGVTQSPTHLIKTRGQQVTLRCSPISGHKSVSWYQQVLGQGPQFIFQYYEKEERGRGNFPDRFSARQFPNYSSELNVNALLLGDSALYLCASSRTGQGAHEQYFGPGTRLTVT.

The chain links TRBV6-5 to TRBJ1-1, with a possible D match to TRBD1 (5 bases). This CDR3 is 14 amino acids long. The germline V and J ends were trimmed by 3 bases and 4 bases, with 12 bases remaining between them. Per germline, CDR1 MNHEY and CDR2 SVGAGI. The CDR3 loop is CASSYSSGGTEAFF. CDR3 nucleotide sequence: TGTGCCAGCAGTTATTCCTCGGGGGGCACTGAAGCTTTCTTT.

In its sample, this clone was seen once. This rearrangement joins TRBV7-2 to TRBJ2-7, with 7 bases matching TRBD1. CDR3 size: 15 residues. Germline lookup yields CDR1 SGHTA and CDR2 FQGNSA. Trimming took 1 base from V and 6 from J; bases not matched to a gene: 9. The CDR3 region has the DNA TGTGCCAGCAGCTTAGTCACAGGGGCGTTTGGCGAGCAGTACTTC. Encoded protein: CASSLVTGAFGEQYF.

For the CDR3, the DNA is TGTGCCAGCAGCCGCTCCCCTTCTTCGGGTGCTGCGGAGACCCAGTACTTC. It is translated as CASSRSPSSGAAETQYF. The J gene is TRBJ2-5, the V gene TRBV7-9; no clear D gene. V was pared by 5 bases and J by 5 bases, with 24 bases between. The germline CDR1 and CDR2 sequences are SEHNR and FQNEAQ (reference sequence). This CDR3 is 17 amino acids long.

The chain employs TRBV15 and TRBJ2-7, with D perhaps TRBD2 (6 bases). There are 17 residues in the CDR3. Germline CDR1 and CDR2: LNHNV and YYDKDF (reference sequence). V shed 3 bases and J shed 0 bases, with 18 bases lying between them. DNA of the CDR3: TGTGCCACCAGCAGGGAAGCTCCGGGACTGAGCTCCTACGAGCAGTACTTC. It translates to CATSREAPGLSSYEQYF.

The rearrangement uses TRBV28 and TRBJ2-2, with a possible D match to TRBD1 (5 bases). The V gene's germline CDR1 is MDHEN and CDR2 SYDVKM. There are 14 residues in the CDR3. The V and J ends lost 3 bases and 5 bases respectively, with 10 bases between them. The CDR3 protein is CASSLLTETGELFF. As DNA, the CDR3 is TGTGCCAGCAGTTTGTTGACAGAAACCGGGGAGCTGTTTTTT.

The chain combines TRBV5-1 with TRBJ1-1; 8 bases are shared with TRBD1. Germline values: CDR1 SGHRS, CDR2 YFSETQ. CDR3 length equals 14 residues. J was trimmed by 6 bases and V by 3 bases; bases with no gene match: 7. DNA of the CDR3: TGCGCCAGCAGCTCCGGACAGGGTTGGCCTGAAGCTTTCTTT. This gives the protein CASSSGQGWPEAFF.

The genes are TRBV9 and TRBJ1-2, with D possibly matching TRBD1 (6 bases). The V gene lost 5 bases and the J gene lost 5 bases, with 22 bases spanning the gap. CDR1 and CDR2 from the germline V gene are SGDLS and YYNGEE. The CDR3 has 16 amino acids. The CDR3, as DNA: TGTGCCAGCAGACCCCCGGACAGACGAAGTAGTTATGGCTACACCTTC. This gives the protein CASRPPDRRSSYGYTF.

The chain is built from TRBV5-1 and TRBJ2-7; D not certain. Trimming took 1 base from V and 2 from J, leaving 13 bases between them. The CDR3 has 15 amino acids. Germline lookup yields CDR1 SGHRS and CDR2 YFSETQ. CDR3 nucleotides: TGCGCCAGCAGCTTGTCGTCAACAAAGACCTACGAGCAGTACTTC. Its translation: CASSLSSTKTYEQYF.

This chain links TRBV6-6 with TRBJ2-3; D perhaps matches TRBD1 (6 bases). V lost 6 bases and J lost 4, with 17 bases in between. The CDR3 loop spans 15 amino acids. Germline V gene data show CDR1 as MNHNY and CDR2 as SVGAGI (reference sequence). This chain's CDR3 is CASSYQGPPADTQYF. The CDR3 DNA follows: TGTGCCAGCAGCTACCAGGGGCCCCCCGCAGATACGCAGTATTTT.

A single count supports this clone. V usage is TRBV30 and J usage is TRBJ2-1, with 12 positions matching TRBD2. Germline V gives CDR1 GTSNPN, CDR2 SVGIG (reference sequence). The CDR3 runs to 14 residues. The trim removed 5 bases at V and 10 bases at J, leaving 9 bases unmatched. The CDR3 sequence: CAWGRLAGGREQFF. DNA for the CDR3: TGTGCCTGGGGTCGGCTAGCGGGGGGGCGGGAGCAGTTCTTC.

This clone has just a few counts. The V and J genes are TRBV5-1 and TRBJ2-7, with 9 nucleotides matching TRBD1. The junction had 2 bases not matched to a gene; V was cut back by 4 bases and J by 3 bases. This CDR3 region has 13 residues. The germline V gene has CDR1 SGHRS and CDR2 YFSETQ. CDR3 residues: CASSAGQGYEQYF. The CDR3 nucleotides are TGCGCCAGCAGCGCGGGACAGGGCTACGAGCAGTACTTC.

V usage is TRBV11-3 and J usage is TRBJ1-1; 7 bases line up with TRBD1. CDR1 and CDR2 from the germline V gene are SGHNT and YENEEA. With 5 bases clipped from V and 1 base from J, the junction kept 4 bases outside the gene matches. The CDR3 is made up of 14 amino acids. This CDR3 is CASSNWTGNTEAFF. The CDR3 DNA sequence: TGTGCCAGCAGCAACTGGACAGGGAACACTGAAGCTTTCTTT.